The next 25 T cell receptor beta chains were all read from a single sample in a study of tumor-infiltrating lymphocytes in glioblastoma multiforme. TCRB libraries came from RNA via three nested multiplex PCR rounds. TCRdb reprocessed the multiplex PCR reads via MiXCR and lists one record per CDR3 protein. The profile shows about 9,000 distinct CDR3 sequences, about 70% of them singletons. The sequenced sample consisted of brain tumor tissue. These receptors were collected from a male donor with glioblastoma.

Details on this clonotype: The junction shows a germline mismatch at one end, possibly a read error. The CDR3 bases are TGTGCCAGCAGCCGCCGGTCAGATACTGAAGCTCTCTTT. Protein: CASSRRSDTEALF. The chain has TRBV11-2 and TRBJ1-1; D gene unclear. From germline, CDR1 is SGHAT and CDR2 FQNNGV. The CDR3 has 13 amino acids.

As to this clonotype: A junction boundary mismatches the germline segment, possibly from a read error. The V call is TRBV12-3 or TRBV12-4, the J call TRBJ2-7, with no clear D. This CDR3 comprises 14 residues. CDR3 sequence reads: CASSFPTPGNEQCF. The CDR3 nucleotides are TGTGCCAGCAGTTTCCCCACCCCTGGTAACGAGCAGTGCTTC.

V gene TRBV6-5 combines with J gene TRBJ1-1; 7 nucleotides line up with TRBD1. V was clipped by 4 bases and J by 11 bases; unmatched bases: 7. Germline lookup yields CDR1 MNHEY and CDR2 SVGAGI. CDR3 length: 12 residues. The CDR3 DNA sequence: TGTGCCAGCAGTTTGACAGGGACGGGGGCTTTCTTT. Translation gives CASSLTGTGAFF.

This chain connects TRBV29-1 to TRBJ2-7; D is uncertain. CDR1 is SQVTM and CDR2 is ANQGSEA in the germline V gene. V was trimmed by 4 bases and J by 5 bases, leaving 9 bases between them. The CDR3 has 11 amino acids. The CDR3 DNA sequence: TGCAGCGTTGCCCGGGCCAACGAGCAGTACTTC. This encodes CSVARANEQYF.

This chain uses TRBV20-1 with TRBJ2-7; weak D call: TRBD2 (5 bases). Between the trimmed V and J ends, which lost 2 bases and 0 bases, there was a span of 8 bases. This CDR3 comprises 13 residues. Per the germline V gene, CDR1 is DFQATT and CDR2 is SNEGSKA (reference sequence). As DNA, the CDR3 is TGCAGTGCTAGAAGGACTGACTCCTACGAGCAGTACTTC. It is translated as CSARRTDSYEQYF.

Notes on this clonotype: This CDR3 is missing its conserved last phenylalanine or tryptophan, likely due to a read error. The V gene is TRBV29-1, the J gene TRBJ2-1, with 12 bases lining up with TRBD2. This CDR3 is built from 14 residues. V dropped 3 bases and J dropped 3; count of bases not matched to a gene: 0. Germline V lookup: CDR1 SQVTM, CDR2 ANQGSEA. The CDR3 spells CSVEGLAGYNEQFL. In DNA, the CDR3 is TGCAGCGTTGAGGGACTAGCGGGCTACAATGAGCAGTTCCTC.

A word on this clonotype: No conserved phenylalanine or tryptophan is present at the end of the CDR3, so a read error is the likely explanation. The CDR3 nucleotides are TGCAGCGTTGGGGGGCGGCATGGGGGCGATGAGCAGTTCGTC. It is translated as CSVGGRHGGDEQFV. The rearrangement joins TRBV29-1 to TRBJ2-1; tentatively, D is TRBD1 (6 bases). Germline CDR1 reads SQVTM; CDR2 reads ANQGSEA. Trimming removed 4 bases from V and 8 bases from J, with 18 bases in between. There are 14 residues in the CDR3.

The gene calls are TRBV29-1 and TRBJ2-1, with 16 bases identical to TRBD2. The germline V gene has CDR1 SQVTM and CDR2 ANQGSEA. The CDR3 covers 21 residues. Here the CDR3 DNA reads TGCATCGCCGGAGGGACTAGCGGGAGGGCCAGCTTCAGCTCGTCTTGGAATGAGCAGTTCTTC. Its translation is CIAGGTSGRASFSSSWNEQFF.

By sample share, this clonotype is medium-sized. Compared with germline, one end of the junction differs, possibly owing to a read error. The chain carries TRBV11-2 and TRBJ2-5; TRBD1 agrees at 7 bases. The germline V gene has CDR1 SGHAT and CDR2 FQNNGV. This CDR3 contains 12 residues. CDR3 in DNA: TGTGCCAGCAGCTTAGACCAGGACAGGTGGAACTTC. Its translation: CASSLDQDRWNF.

V usage is TRBV29-1 and J usage is TRBJ2-3; D possibly uses TRBD1 or TRBD2 (5 bases each). The CDR3 spans 14 residues. Germline V gene sequence: CDR1 SQVTM, CDR2 ANQGSEA. Deletions cut 8 bases from V and 15 bases from J, with 30 bases between. The CDR3 loop is CSMAGPRETDMQYF. The CDR3 DNA reads as TGCAGCATGGCCGGGCCAAGGGAGACAGATATGCAATATTTT.

The gene calls are TRBV11-2 and TRBJ2-1; TRBD1 might be the D (5 bases). The germline V gene has CDR1 SGHAT and CDR2 FQNNGV. The CDR3 covers 17 residues. The V gene lost 1 base and the J gene lost 6 bases, with 19 bases spanning the gap. The CDR3 DNA is TGTGCCAGCAGCTTAGCGGTAAAGGGGCCTTCGCGCAATGAGCAGTTCTTC. Translating it yields CASSLAVKGPSRNEQFF.

A word on this clonotype: Here the CDR3 omits its conserved ending phenylalanine or tryptophan, so a read error is the likely source. This chain links TRBV30 with TRBJ2-6; TRBD2 might be the D (6 bases). The CDR3 extends over 15 amino acids. Germline V CDR1 and CDR2: GTSNPN, SVGIG (reference sequence). The CDR3 here is CAWSMEGPGANVLTL. In nucleotides, the CDR3 is TGTGCGTGGAGCATGGAGGGTCCCGGGGCCAACGTCCTGACTTTA.

The rearrangement uses TRBV11-2 and TRBJ2-1; TRBD2 aligns across 8 bases. Looked up from germline, CDR1 is SGHAT and CDR2 is FQNNGV. This CDR3 is built from 15 residues. With V trimmed by 5 bases and J by 4 bases, 7 bases remained unmatched. The CDR3 DNA is TGTGCCAGCAGCATCCGAGCGGGAGTTTACAATGAGCAGTTCTTC. As protein: CASSIRAGVYNEQFF.

Note on this clonotype: The junction does not match germline at one end; this may be a read error. This rearrangement joins TRBV11-2 to TRBJ2-2; D possibly corresponds to TRBD2 (5 bases). The germline gives CDR1 SGHAT, CDR2 FQNNGV. The length of the CDR3 is 14 residues. The CDR3 region has the DNA TGTGCCAGCAGCTTAGACATCGTCACCGGGGAGCTGTTATTT. This sequence encodes CASSLDIVTGELLF.

The CDR3: CSARGWETQYF. Here the CDR3 DNA reads TGCAGTGCTAGAGGCTGGGAGACCCAGTACTTC. This chain connects TRBV20-1 to TRBJ2-5; D not resolved. From germline, CDR1 is DFQATT and CDR2 SNEGSKA (reference sequence). The CDR3 is 11 amino acids. V lost 1 base, J lost 5 bases, and 5 bases lay in between.

The V call is TRBV11-2, the J call TRBJ2-1; 9 bases match TRBD2. Germline V lookup: CDR1 SGHAT, CDR2 FQNNGV. The length of the CDR3 is 15 residues. J was trimmed by 4 bases and V by 7 bases; bases with no gene match: 8. CDR3 coding DNA: TGTGCCAGCAAAACGGCGGGAGGGAGATACAATGAGCAGTTCTTC. It is translated as CASKTAGGRYNEQFF.

This clonotype was seen once. The chain couples TRBV29-1 to TRBJ1-4, with D possibly matching TRBD1 (5 bases). Trimming cost V 3 bases and J 8 bases, with 13 bases left between them. The CDR3 totals 13 residues. Germline CDR1 SQVTM, CDR2 ANQGSEA. CDR3 amino acids: CSVESGFGEKLFF. DNA of the CDR3: TGCAGCGTTGAGTCAGGGTTCGGCGAAAAACTGTTTTTT.

This clonotype was counted ten times or more. The V and J genes are TRBV20-1 and TRBJ2-7; 7 nucleotides match TRBD1. The junction had 13 bases not matched to a gene; V was cut back by 5 bases and J by 0 bases. CDR3 size: 16 residues. Germline assignment: CDR1 DFQATT and CDR2 SNEGSKA (reference sequence). CDR3 amino acids: CSAFFATDRYSYEQYF. DNA of the CDR3: TGCAGTGCTTTTTTCGCAACGGACAGGTACTCCTACGAGCAGTACTTC.

V is TRBV4-1 and J is TRBJ1-2, with D perhaps TRBD1 (6 bases). CDR3 length: 16 amino acids. V lost 1 base to trimming and J lost 14 bases, with 26 bases between them. CDR1 is MGHRA and CDR2 is YSYEKL in the germline V gene. DNA for the CDR3: TGCGCCAGCAGCCAAGGTCGATGCAGGGGAAACTATGGTTATACCTTC. This translates into CASSQGRCRGNYGYTF.

This chain connects TRBV11-1 to TRBJ1-2; D uncertain. The CDR3 has 16 residues. V lost 6 bases to trimming and J lost 3 bases, with 20 bases between them. In germline, CDR1 is SGHAT, CDR2 FQDESV (reference sequence). The DNA of the CDR3 is TGTGCCAGCAGGGACCTCAGACATGCTAATGACTATGGCTACACCTTC. It specifies CASRDLRHANDYGYTF.

This sequence joins TRBV10-3 and TRBJ1-1; perhaps TRBD1 as D (5 bases). V was pared by 0 bases and J by 8 bases, with 13 bases between. Germline V gene sequence: CDR1 ENHRY, CDR2 SYGVKD. This CDR3 is 14 amino acids long. The CDR3 region is CAISESGGVAEAFF. CDR3 nucleotides: TGTGCCATCAGTGAGTCAGGAGGGGTAGCAGAAGCTTTCTTT.

This chain uses TRBV5-4 with TRBJ2-5, with 12 bases that match TRBD1. The junction had 9 bases not matched to a gene; V was cut back by 4 bases and J by 5 bases. CDR1 and CDR2 from the germline V gene are SGHNT and YYREEE (reference sequence). CDR3 length: 16 amino acids. DNA of the CDR3: TGTGCCAGCAGCCGCCGGGACAGGGGGCGGGGGGAGACCCAGTACTTC. This gives the protein CASSRRDRGRGETQYF.

The chain combines TRBV13 with TRBJ2-3; D gene unclear. Per the germline V gene, CDR1 is PRHDT and CDR2 is FYEKMQ (reference sequence). The germline V and J ends were trimmed by 2 bases and 4 bases, with 7 bases remaining between them. CDR3 size: 13 residues. The CDR3 loop reads CASSLLTSDTQYF. The CDR3, as DNA: TGTGCCAGCAGCTTACTTACTTCAGATACGCAGTATTTT.

The count of this clonotype is one. The gene calls are TRBV6-5 and TRBJ2-7; 7 positions match TRBD1. The germline V gene encodes CDR1 MNHEY and CDR2 SVGAGI. This CDR3 has 14 residues. V gave up 2 bases and J gave up 6 bases; unmatched junction bases: 7. The CDR3 DNA sequence: TGTGCCAGCAGTTACACGCCCGGGACAGTCGAGCAGTACTTC. Translated: CASSYTPGTVEQYF.

This chain connects TRBV4-2 to TRBJ2-1, with TRBD2 identical over 11 bases. Per germline, CDR1 LGHNA and CDR2 YNFKEQ. CDR3 length: 16 amino acids. V shed 6 bases and J 0 bases; nucleotides not matched to a gene: 4. The CDR3 region has the DNA TGTGCCAGCAGTCTAGCGGGAGGTCTCTCCTACAATGAGCAGTTCTTC. Amino acid sequence: CASSLAGGLSYNEQFF.